The entry that follows covers one TCR beta chain sequence. Its antigen is as yet unknown. The data were obtained in a study of radiotherapy plus CTLA-4 blockade in lung cancer. Study-level points and caveats: Once radiotherapy plus ipilimumab had been given, TCR clones derived from tumor expanded in blood.

The repertoire was sequenced with immunoSEQ multiplex PCR; TCRdb's copy has only in-frame clones and lacks some. Of roughly 32,000 clones listed, 60% to 75% are singletons. Trimming took 5 bases from V and 3 from J, leaving 4 bases between them. Germline CDR1 MNHEY, CDR2 SMNVEV (reference sequence). The CDR3 sequence is 11 residues long. The TCR was taken from a human donor with non-small cell lung cancer who had stable disease on radiotherapy plus ipilimumab. This rearrangement joins TRBV27 to TRBJ1-2; D call uncertain. The input for sequencing was peripheral blood, taken from a patient treated with radiotherapy plus ipilimumab. The CDR3 DNA sequence: TGTGCCAGCAGTAACCACTATGGCTACACCTTC. Its translation is CASSNHYGYTF.